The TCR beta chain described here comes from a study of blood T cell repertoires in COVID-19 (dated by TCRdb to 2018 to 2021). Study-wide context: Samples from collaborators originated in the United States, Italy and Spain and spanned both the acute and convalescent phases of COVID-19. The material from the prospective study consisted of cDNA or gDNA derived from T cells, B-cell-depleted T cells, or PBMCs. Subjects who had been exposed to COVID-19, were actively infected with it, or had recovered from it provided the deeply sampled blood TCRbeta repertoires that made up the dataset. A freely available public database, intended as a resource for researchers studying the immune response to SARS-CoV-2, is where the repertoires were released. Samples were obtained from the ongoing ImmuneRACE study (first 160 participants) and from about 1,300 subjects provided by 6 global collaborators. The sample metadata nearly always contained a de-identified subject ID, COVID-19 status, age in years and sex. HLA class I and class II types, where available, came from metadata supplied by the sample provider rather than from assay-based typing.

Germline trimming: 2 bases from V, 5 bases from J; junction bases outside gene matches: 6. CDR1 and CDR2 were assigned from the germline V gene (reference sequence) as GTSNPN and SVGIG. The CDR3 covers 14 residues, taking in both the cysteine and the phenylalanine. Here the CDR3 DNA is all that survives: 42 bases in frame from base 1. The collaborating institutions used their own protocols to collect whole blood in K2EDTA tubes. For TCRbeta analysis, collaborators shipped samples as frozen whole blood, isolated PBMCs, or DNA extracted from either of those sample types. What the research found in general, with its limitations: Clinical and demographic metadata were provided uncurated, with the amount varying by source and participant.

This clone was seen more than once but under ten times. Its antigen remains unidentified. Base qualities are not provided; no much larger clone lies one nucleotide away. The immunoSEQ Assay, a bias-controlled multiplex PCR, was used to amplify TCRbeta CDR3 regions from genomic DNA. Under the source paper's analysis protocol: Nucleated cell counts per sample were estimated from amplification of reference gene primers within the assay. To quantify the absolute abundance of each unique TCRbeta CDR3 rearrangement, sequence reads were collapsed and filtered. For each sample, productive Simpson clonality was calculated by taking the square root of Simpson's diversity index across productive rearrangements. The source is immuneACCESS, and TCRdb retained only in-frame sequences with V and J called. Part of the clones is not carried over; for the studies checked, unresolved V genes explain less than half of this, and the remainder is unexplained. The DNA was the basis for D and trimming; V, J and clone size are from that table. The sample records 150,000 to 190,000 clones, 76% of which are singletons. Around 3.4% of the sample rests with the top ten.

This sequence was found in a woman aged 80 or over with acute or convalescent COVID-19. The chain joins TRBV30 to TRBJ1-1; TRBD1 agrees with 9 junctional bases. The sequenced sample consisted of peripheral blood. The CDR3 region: CAWSHYRGLTEAFF. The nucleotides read TGTGCCTGGAGTCATTACAGGGGGCTTACTGAAGCTTTCTTT.